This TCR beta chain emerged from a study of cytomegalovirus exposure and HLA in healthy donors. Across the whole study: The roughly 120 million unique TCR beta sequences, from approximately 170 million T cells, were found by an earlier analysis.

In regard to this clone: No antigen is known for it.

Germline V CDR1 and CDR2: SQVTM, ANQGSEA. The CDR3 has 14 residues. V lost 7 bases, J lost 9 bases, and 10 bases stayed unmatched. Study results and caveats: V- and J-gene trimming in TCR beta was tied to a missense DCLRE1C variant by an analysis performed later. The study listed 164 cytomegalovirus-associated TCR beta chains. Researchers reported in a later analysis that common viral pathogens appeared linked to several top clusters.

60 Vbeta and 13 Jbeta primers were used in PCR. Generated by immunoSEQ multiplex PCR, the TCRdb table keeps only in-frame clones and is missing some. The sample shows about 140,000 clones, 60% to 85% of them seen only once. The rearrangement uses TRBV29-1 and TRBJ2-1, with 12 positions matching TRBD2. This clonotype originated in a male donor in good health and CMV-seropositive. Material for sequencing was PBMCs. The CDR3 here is CSGSLRLAGVEQFF. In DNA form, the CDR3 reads TGCAGCGGAAGCTTGAGACTAGCGGGAGTTGAGCAGTTCTTC.